This is a list of T cell receptor beta chains from one sample in a study of early T cells in non-severe SARS-CoV-2 infection. TCRdb used MiXCR to reprocess the 5' RACE reads, holding one entry per CDR3 protein. The sample lists some 52,000 distinct CDR3 sequences, around 8% occurring once. The sample consisted of whole blood. The receptor set was obtained from an adult who was a healthcare worker with PCR-confirmed SARS-CoV-2 infection or an uninfected control (not recorded which). CDR3s include the opening cysteine and the closing phenylalanine or tryptophan. D genes are given only for firm matches. Expanded clones get a size class; other rows say once, few or many, or leave the size out.

>many|13|TRBD2|TRBJ2-7|TRBV20-1
TGCAGTGTTTCCGGGGGGGTCTGGGACGAGCAGTACTTC
CSVSGGVWDEQYF
>few|15|TRBD1|TRBJ1-1|TRBV7-8
TGTGCCAGCAGCGCGGACAGGGGATCTGTCACTGAAGCTTTCTTT
CASSADRGSVTEAFF
>-|14|-|TRBJ2-3|TRBV7-6
TGTGCCAGCAGCCCCAGTCGAGGCACAGATACGCAGTATTTT
CASSPSRGTDTQYF
>many|13|TRBD1|TRBJ2-3|TRBV2
TGTGCCAGCGGACAGGGGGACACAGATACGCAGTATTTT
CASGQGDTDTQYF
>few|15|TRBD1|TRBJ2-2|TRBV2
TGTGCCAGCAGCATGGGACAGACGAACACCGGGGAGCTGTTTTTT
CASSMGQTNTGELFF
>many|14|-|TRBJ2-2|TRBV12-3/TRBV12-4
TGTGCCAGCAGTTTATTTCAGGGGTCCGGGGAGCTGTTTTTT
CASSLFQGSGELFF
>many|14|-|TRBJ2-7|TRBV11-1
TGTGCCAGCAGCTTACACTACGGCTCCTACGAGCAGTACTTC
CASSLHYGSYEQYF
>many|14|-|TRBJ2-1|TRBV7-9
TGTGCCAGCAACATCGGGGGGCCCTACAATGAGCAGTTCTTC
CASNIGGPYNEQFF
>many|13|TRBD1|TRBJ1-2|TRBV6-6
TGTGCCAGCAGTCACGGACAGGGAGTTGGCTACACCTTC
CASSHGQGVGYTF
>few|15|-|TRBJ2-5|TRBV7-9
TGTGCCAGCAGCTTAGCTGCCAGGGGCCTGGAGACCCAGTACTTC
CASSLAARGLETQYF
>-|17|-|TRBJ2-1|TRBV12-5
TGTGCTAGTGGTTTAAGTACCCGGTCCTACTCCTACAATGAGCAGTTCTTC
CASGLSTRSYSYNEQFF
>many|13|TRBD1|TRBJ1-2|TRBV29-1
TGCAGCGTTCGACAGGGGGCGGACTATGGCTACACCTTC
CSVRQGADYGYTF
>few|16|TRBD1|TRBJ1-3|TRBV4-2
TGTGCCAGCAGCCAACTGACAGGGGCAAATGGAAACACCATATATTTT
CASSQLTGANGNTIYF
>-|14|-|TRBJ2-5|TRBV5-4
TGTGCCAGCAGCTTGGGCGGGGTGGAGGAGACCCAGTACTTC
CASSLGGVEETQYF
>-|14|-|TRBJ2-5|TRBV7-6
TGTGCCAGCAGCCCCGGGCAGGTCCAAGAGACCCAGTACTTC
CASSPGQVQETQYF
>-|12|-|TRBJ2-1|TRBV28
TGTGCCAGCAGCGTTACAGGTCGTGAGCAGTTCTTC
CASSVTGREQFF
>many|16|-|TRBJ2-3|TRBV4-1
TGCGCCAGCAGCCAAGCCGGCCGAGCGTCCACAGATACGCAGTATTTT
CASSQAGRASTDTQYF
>-|15|TRBD1|TRBJ2-3|TRBV25-1
TGTGCCAGCAGTGAGCACAGGGGGCGCACAGATACGCAGTATTTT
CASSEHRGRTDTQYF
>few|14|TRBD2|TRBJ2-7|TRBV6-2/TRBV6-3
TGTGCCAGCAGTCACGGGACTACCACCTACGAGCAGTACTTC
CASSHGTTTYEQYF
>many|15|TRBD2|TRBJ2-1|TRBV20-1
TGCAGTGCTAGAGATAAGACTAGCGGCTACAATGAGCAGTTCTTC
CSARDKTSGYNEQFF
>many|17|TRBD2|TRBJ2-1|TRBV6-5
TGTGCCAGCAGGCGGTCCGCTAGCGGGAGTCCCTACAATGAGCAGTTCTTC
CASRRSASGSPYNEQFF
>many|15|-|TRBJ2-5|TRBV2
TGTGCCAGCAGTGTGTTAACGGGGCGGCAAGAGACCCAGTACTTC
CASSVLTGRQETQYF
>many|14|TRBD1|TRBJ2-4|TRBV18
TGTGCCAGCTCACCACCGACAGGGAAAAACATTCAGTACTTC
CASSPPTGKNIQYF
>-|14|TRBD2|TRBJ2-3|TRBV28
TGTGCCACCACCCCTAGCGGGGGCACAGATACGCAGTATTTT
CATTPSGGTDTQYF
>-|13|-|TRBJ2-7|TRBV7-9
TGTGCCAGCAGCCGACAGGCAACCTACGAGCAGTACTTC
CASSRQATYEQYF
>-|12|-|TRBJ1-1|TRBV7-2
TGTGCCAGCAGCTTCGGGGCTGAGAGGGCTTTCTTT
CASSFGAERAFF
>many|15|-|TRBJ1-3|TRBV13
TGTGCCGGGGGGGACGTTTCTACCGGTGGAAACACCATATATTTT
CAGGDVSTGGNTIYF
>-|18|TRBD2|TRBJ2-1|TRBV6-5
TGTGCCAGCAGCCCCCTTAGCCCTTCAGCGGGAGGACGCAATGAGCAGTTCTTC
CASSPLSPSAGGRNEQFF
>many|16|-|TRBJ1-1|TRBV14
TGTGCCAGCAGTCCGGGACAAACCACTAAGAACACTGAAGCTTTCTTT
CASSPGQTTKNTEAFF
>few|13|-|TRBJ2-1|TRBV5-8
TGTGCCAGCAGCTTGCCTCAGAACCATGAGCAGTTCTTC
CASSLPQNHEQFF
>-|13|-|TRBJ2-4|TRBV5-1
TGCGCCAGCAGCTTGCAGGGTGTGAGCATTCAGTACTTC
CASSLQGVSIQYF
>few|12|-|TRBJ2-7|TRBV20-1
TGCAGTGCTAGTCAGGGACCCTACGAGCAGTACTTC
CSASQGPYEQYF
>many|14|TRBD1|TRBJ1-6|TRBV12-3/TRBV12-4
TGTGCCAGCAGCCAGACAGGGGACGGATCACCCCTCCACTTT
CASSQTGDGSPLHF
>-|14|TRBD2|TRBJ2-1|TRBV9
TGTGCCAGCAGGGCGGGGGAGATTGGCAATGAGCAGTTCTTC
CASRAGEIGNEQFF
>-|15|TRBD1|TRBJ1-3|TRBV20-1
TGCAGTGCCCCTCGGACAGGGCGGTATGGAAACACCATATATTTT
CSAPRTGRYGNTIYF
>-|16|-|TRBJ1-1|TRBV23-1
TGCGCCAGCAGTCAATTGCTCGCTCATTTGCCCACTGAAGCTTTCTTT
CASSQLLAHLPTEAFF
>few|11|-|TRBJ2-7|TRBV24-1
TGTGCCGCGGGACAGAGCTACGAGCAGTACTTC
CAAGQSYEQYF
>few|13|TRBD1|TRBJ1-1|TRBV7-3
TGTGCCAGCAGTACCGACAGGGGGCGCGAAGCTTTCTTT
CASSTDRGREAFF
>few|11|-|TRBJ2-7|TRBV5-1
TGCGCCAGCAGCACCGATTACGAGCAGTACTTC
CASSTDYEQYF
>-|14|-|TRBJ1-1|TRBV4-3
TGCGCCAGCAGCCAAAGTGCATCGAACACTGAAGCTTTCTTT
CASSQSASNTEAFF
>many|13|-|TRBJ1-1|TRBV7-6
TGTGCCAGCAGCCGACAGCCTAACACTGAAGCTTTCTTT
CASSRQPNTEAFF
>few|15|TRBD1|TRBJ1-6|TRBV7-8
TGTGCCAGCAGCTTAGGACAGGGTTTTAATTCACCCCTCCACTTT
CASSLGQGFNSPLHF
>few|19|TRBD2|TRBJ2-2|TRBV7-6
TGTGCCAGCAGCCTAGAAGAACCTAGCGGGACCGCGAACACCGGGGAGCTGTTTTTT
CASSLEEPSGTANTGELFF
>many|15|-|TRBJ1-1|TRBV4-1
TGCGCCAGCAGCCAAGATAGCTGGGGGGGGACTGAAGCTTTCTTT
CASSQDSWGGTEAFF
>few|15|TRBD1|TRBJ1-6|TRBV28
TGTGCCAGCAGTTTTGCCGGGACAGGGGGTTCACCCCTCCACTTT
CASSFAGTGGSPLHF
>few|15|-|TRBJ2-1|TRBV4-2
TGTGCCAGCAGCCAAGGGGGTGCAGGGGTCAATGAGCAGTTCTTC
CASSQGGAGVNEQFF
>few|16|-|TRBJ2-4|TRBV6-5
TGTGCCAGCAGCCCGATCCCCGGGACTCTCAAAAACATTCAGTACTTC
CASSPIPGTLKNIQYF
>few|16|-|TRBJ1-4|TRBV12-3/TRBV12-4
TGTGCCAGCAGTCCCCGAGGGGCTAGGCCTAATGAAAAACTGTTTTTT
CASSPRGARPNEKLFF
>many|15|TRBD2|TRBJ2-1|TRBV20-1
TGCAGTGCTAGAGATAGACTAGCGGCCTACAATGAGCAGTTCTTC
CSARDRLAAYNEQFF
>many|13|-|TRBJ1-1|TRBV11-3
TGTGCCAGCAGCCTCCGAATGAACACTGAAGCTTTCTTT
CASSLRMNTEAFF
>many|15|TRBD1|TRBJ1-2|TRBV14
TGTGCCAGCAGCGGACAGGGGGCTCCTTACTATGGCTACACCTTC
CASSGQGAPYYGYTF
>-|14|TRBD1|TRBJ1-6|TRBV20-1
TGCAGTGCTCCTCAGGGGGCTAATAATTCACCCCTCCACTTT
CSAPQGANNSPLHF
>few|11|-|TRBJ2-7|TRBV29-1
TGCAGCGTTGGTCCCGGGTACGAGCAGTACTTC
CSVGPGYEQYF
>-|14|-|TRBJ2-7|TRBV25-1
TGTGCCAGCAGTGAATACAGGGTCCCCTACGAGCAGTACTTC
CASSEYRVPYEQYF
>many|12|-|TRBJ2-2|TRBV5-4
TGTGCCAGCAGCTTGGACACCGGGGAGCTGTTTTTT
CASSLDTGELFF
>few|13|-|TRBJ2-7|TRBV6-1
TGTGCCAGCAGTGAAGCAGGCCAGGACGAGCAGTACTTC
CASSEAGQDEQYF
>-|16|TRBD1|TRBJ1-2|TRBV4-2
TGTGCCAGCAGCCAAGGAGGGACAGGGCTTAACTATGGCTACACCTTC
CASSQGGTGLNYGYTF
>many|13|-|TRBJ2-7|TRBV7-6
TGTGCCAGCAGCTTAGTGGGGGGACTCGAGCAGTACTTC
CASSLVGGLEQYF
>-|15|TRBD2|TRBJ2-1|TRBV10-3
TGTGCCATCATGGCTAGCGGGAGCTCCTACAATGAGCAGTTCTTC
CAIMASGSSYNEQFF
>many|15|-|TRBJ2-6|TRBV7-2
TGTGCCAGCAGCATTGGACAGCCCGGGGCCAACGTCCTGACTTTC
CASSIGQPGANVLTF